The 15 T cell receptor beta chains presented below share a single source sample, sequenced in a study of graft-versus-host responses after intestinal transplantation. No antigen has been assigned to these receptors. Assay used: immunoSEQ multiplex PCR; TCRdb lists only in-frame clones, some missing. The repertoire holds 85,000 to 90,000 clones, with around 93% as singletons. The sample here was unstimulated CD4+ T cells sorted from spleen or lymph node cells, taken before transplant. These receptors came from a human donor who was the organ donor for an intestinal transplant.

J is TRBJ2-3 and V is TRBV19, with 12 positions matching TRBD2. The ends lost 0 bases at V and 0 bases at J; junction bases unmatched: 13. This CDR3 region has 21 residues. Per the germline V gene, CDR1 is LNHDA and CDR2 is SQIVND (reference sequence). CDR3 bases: TGTGCCAGTAGTATAGAGCTTCCGGGACTAGCGGGTCCAACTAGCACAGATACGCAGTATTTT. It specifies CASSIELPGLAGPTSTDTQYF.

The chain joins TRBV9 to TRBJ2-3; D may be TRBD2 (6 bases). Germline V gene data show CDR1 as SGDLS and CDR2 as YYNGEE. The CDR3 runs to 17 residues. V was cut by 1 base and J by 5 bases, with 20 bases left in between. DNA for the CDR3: TGTGCCAGCAGCGTATATGTAGGGGCGGGAACTAAAGATACGCAGTATTTT. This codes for CASSVYVGAGTKDTQYF.

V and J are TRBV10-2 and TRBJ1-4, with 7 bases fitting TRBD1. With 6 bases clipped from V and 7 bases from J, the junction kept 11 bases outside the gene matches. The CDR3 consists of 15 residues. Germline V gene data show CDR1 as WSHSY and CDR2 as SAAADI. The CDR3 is CASRVTGARGEKLFF. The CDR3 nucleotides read TGCGCCAGCAGAGTAACAGGGGCGCGGGGTGAAAAACTGTTTTTT.

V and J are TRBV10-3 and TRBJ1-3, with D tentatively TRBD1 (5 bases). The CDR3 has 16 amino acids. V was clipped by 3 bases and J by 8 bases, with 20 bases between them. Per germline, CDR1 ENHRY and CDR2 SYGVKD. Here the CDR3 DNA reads TGTGCCATCAGTGATGGGGCCTTCGGTGGGGTCGACACCATATATTTT. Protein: CAISDGAFGGVDTIYF.

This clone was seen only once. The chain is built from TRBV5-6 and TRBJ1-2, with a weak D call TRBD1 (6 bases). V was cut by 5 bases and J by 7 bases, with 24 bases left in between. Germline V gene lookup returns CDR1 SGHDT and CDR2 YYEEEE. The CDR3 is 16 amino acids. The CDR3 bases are TGTGCCAGCAGTCAGATACAATTGCAGGGGACCCCTGGCTACACCTTC. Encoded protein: CASSQIQLQGTPGYTF.

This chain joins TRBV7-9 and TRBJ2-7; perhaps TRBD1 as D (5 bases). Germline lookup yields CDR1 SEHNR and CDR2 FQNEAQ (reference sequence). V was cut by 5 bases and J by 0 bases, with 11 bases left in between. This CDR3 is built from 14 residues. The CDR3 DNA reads TGTGCCAGCAGCACCATGACAGTCTCCTACGAGCAGTACTTC. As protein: CASSTMTVSYEQYF.

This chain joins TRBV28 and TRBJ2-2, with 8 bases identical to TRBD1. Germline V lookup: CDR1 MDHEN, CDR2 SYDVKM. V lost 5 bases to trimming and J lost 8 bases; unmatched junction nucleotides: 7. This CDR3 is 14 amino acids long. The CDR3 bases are TGTGCCAGCAGTCTATCACAGGGGGAGGGGGAGCTGTTTTTT. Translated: CASSLSQGEGELFF.

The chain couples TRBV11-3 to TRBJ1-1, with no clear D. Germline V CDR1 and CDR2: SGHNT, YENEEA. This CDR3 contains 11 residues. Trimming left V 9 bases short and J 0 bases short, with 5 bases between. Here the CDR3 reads CASRMNTEAFF. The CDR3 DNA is TGTGCCAGTAGAATGAACACTGAAGCTTTCTTT.

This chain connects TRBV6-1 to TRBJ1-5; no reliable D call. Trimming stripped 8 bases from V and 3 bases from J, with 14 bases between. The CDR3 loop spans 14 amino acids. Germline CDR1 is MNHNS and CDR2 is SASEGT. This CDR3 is CASLEGGPNQPQHF. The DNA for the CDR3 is TGTGCCAGCCTAGAGGGCGGACCCAATCAGCCCCAGCATTTT.

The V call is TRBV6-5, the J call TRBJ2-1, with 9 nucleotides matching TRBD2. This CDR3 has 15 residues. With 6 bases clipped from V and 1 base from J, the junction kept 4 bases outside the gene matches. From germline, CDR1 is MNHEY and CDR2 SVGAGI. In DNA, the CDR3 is TGTGCCAGCAGCATGACTAGCGGTTCCTACAATGAGCAGTTCTTC. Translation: CASSMTSGSYNEQFF.

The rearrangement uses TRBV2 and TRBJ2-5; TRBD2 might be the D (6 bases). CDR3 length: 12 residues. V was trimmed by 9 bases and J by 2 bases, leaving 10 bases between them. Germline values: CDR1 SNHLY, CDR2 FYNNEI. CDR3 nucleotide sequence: TGTGCCAGGCGGAGGGAACAAGAGACCCAGTACTTC. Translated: CARRREQETQYF. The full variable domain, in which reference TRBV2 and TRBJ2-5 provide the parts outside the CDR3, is EPEVTQTPSHQVTQMGQEVILRCVPISNHLYFYWYRQILGQKVEFLVSFYNNEISEKSEIFDDQFSVERPDGSNFTLKIRSTKLEDSAMYFCARRREQETQYFGPGTRLLVL.

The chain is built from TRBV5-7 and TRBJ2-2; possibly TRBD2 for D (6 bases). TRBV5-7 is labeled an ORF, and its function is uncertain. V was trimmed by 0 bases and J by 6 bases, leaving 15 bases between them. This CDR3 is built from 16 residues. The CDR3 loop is CASSLVKTRDPGELFF. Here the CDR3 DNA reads TGTGCCAGCAGCTTGGTAAAGACTAGAGACCCCGGGGAGCTGTTTTTT.

The CDR3 coding sequence is TGTGCCAGCAGTTACGGCGCAGCGGCTTACTACAATGAGCAGTTCTTC. Protein product: CASSYGAAAYYNEQFF. The rearrangement links TRBV6-5 to TRBJ2-1; TRBD2 might be the D (5 bases). CDR1 and CDR2 from the germline V gene are MNHEY and SVGAGI. With 2 bases removed from V and 3 bases from J, the gap between germline ends came to 14 bases. The CDR3 totals 16 residues.

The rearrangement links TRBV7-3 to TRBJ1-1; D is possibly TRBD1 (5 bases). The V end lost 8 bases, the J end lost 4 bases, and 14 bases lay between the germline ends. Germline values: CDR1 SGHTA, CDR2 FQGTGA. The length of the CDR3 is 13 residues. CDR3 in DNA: TGTGCCAGCGGCCCCGCGGGGGGCACTGAAGCTTTCTTT. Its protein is CASGPAGGTEAFF.

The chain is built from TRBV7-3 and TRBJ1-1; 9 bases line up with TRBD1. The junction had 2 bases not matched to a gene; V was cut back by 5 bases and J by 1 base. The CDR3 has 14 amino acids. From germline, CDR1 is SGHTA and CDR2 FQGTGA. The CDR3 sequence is CASSQQGANTEAFF. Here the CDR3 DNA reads TGTGCCAGCAGCCAACAGGGGGCGAACACTGAAGCTTTCTTT. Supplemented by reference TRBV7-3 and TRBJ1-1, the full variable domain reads GAGVSQTPSNKVTEKGKYVELRCDPISGHTALYWYRQSLGQGPEFLIYFQGTGAADDSGLPNDRFFAVRPEGSVSTLKIQRTERGDSAVYLCASSQQGANTEAFFGQGTRLTVV.